This paragraph covers one TCR beta chain sequence. How the authors handled the data: Amplification from reference gene primers served as the basis for estimated nucleated cell counts. Assay used: immunoSEQ multiplex PCR; TCRdb lists only in-frame clones, some missing. Clone size and V and J calls were adopted from that table, with D and trimming inferred from the DNA. The sample has 200,000 to 250,000 clones; about four fifths are singletons. The record originates from a study of blood T cell repertoires in COVID-19. Per the germline V gene, CDR1 is SNHLY and CDR2 is FYNNEI. CDR3 size: 14 residues. V lost 8 bases, J lost 1 base, and 5 bases stayed unmatched.

The genes are TRBV2 and TRBJ1-2, with TRBD1 matching over 9 bases. The sequenced material came from peripheral blood. This TCR was recovered from a man older than 75 with acute or convalescent COVID-19. The CDR3 DNA reads TGTGCCAGCCGGGACAGGGATCATAACTATGGCTACACCTTC. This encodes CASRDRDHNYGYTF.